This T cell receptor (beta chain) was documented in a study of regulatory T cells in long-lasting Graves disease. The sample's time point: newly diagnosed GD, antithyroid drugs for less than 3 months. The TCR library was prepared using RNA isolated from PBMCs. This clonotype was observed a handful of times. Germline CDR1 SGDLS, CDR2 YYNGEE. The V and J ends lost 4 bases and 6 bases respectively, with 17 bases between them. The CDR3 is made up of 15 amino acids. Researchers made TCR beta libraries by using iRepertoire HTBI primers and running Arm-PCR on CDR3 regions. From the multiplex PCR reads, TCRdb called clonotypes with MiXCR, one entry per CDR3 protein. The profile covers roughly 560,000 distinct CDR3 sequences, with 15% to 20% appearing a single time and around a quarter taken by the ten largest. This sample was also put to use in a study of T cells in Graves' hyperthyroidism and ophthalmopathy.

The source of this sequence is a woman aged 35 to 59 with Graves disease. The material sequenced was peripheral blood mononuclear cells (PBMCs), taken at new diagnosis, from a patient treated with antithyroid drugs. The chain couples TRBV9 to TRBJ2-1; a weak D match, TRBD2 (5 bases). The DNA of the CDR3 is TGTGCCAGCAGCCCCCGTGAGAGGGTTGGCAATGAGCAGTTCTTC. This codes for CASSPRERVGNEQFF.